The source of this T cell receptor beta chain is a study of T-cell reconstitution after alpha-beta-depleted transplantation in children. This clonotype occurred a few times. The CDR3 contains 13 residues. Germline V gives CDR1 DFQATT, CDR2 SNEGSKA (reference sequence). V was pared by 7 bases and J by 4 bases, with 10 bases of the junction left unmatched. TCRbeta library preparation incorporated unique molecular identifiers. MiXCR was run by TCRdb on the PCR reads, yielding one entry per CDR3 protein. The sample lists about 400,000 distinct CDR3 sequences; roughly 21% were seen once. The V gene is TRBV20-1, the J gene TRBJ2-7, with TRBD1 matching 7 bases. The sequence was obtained from a human donor who donated a stem cell graft to a child with acute myeloid leukemia. The sample here was PBMCs from the stem cell graft donor, taken from the stem cell graft. CDR3 region: CSGRDRERYEQYF. The DNA of the CDR3 is TGCAGTGGCCGAGACAGGGAAAGGTACGAGCAGTACTTC.